This T cell receptor beta chain was identified during a study of regulatory T cells in long-lasting Graves disease (dated by TCRdb to about 2021). Turning to the overall study: In the newly diagnosed Graves' disease group, patients had been taking antithyroid drugs for less than 3 months. A total of roughly 35 samples underwent TCR sequencing: about 13 from persistent and roughly 20 from newly diagnosed Graves' disease patients. The study was conducted in China and was registered as a clinical trial. Persistent Graves' disease patients were compared with newly diagnosed Graves' disease patients by peripheral blood TCR sequencing and RNA sequencing. The investigation overall reported the following: Because the primary lesion, thyroid tissue, could not be accessed, the study looked at peripheral blood alone. The authors acknowledged the small sample size as a limitation that may reduce accuracy. Sequencing and analysis were limited to the TCR beta chain. Persistent patients shared more public clonotypes among themselves (approximately 2,500) than newly diagnosed patients did (about 970). Persistent Graves' disease patients showed lower TCR Shannon entropy and fewer highly expanded clones than newly diagnosed patients, suggesting clonal expansion.

In the paper's terms, the time point label means: newly diagnosed GD, antithyroid drugs for less than 3 months. RNA was extracted from PBMCs in TRIzol for both TCR sequencing and RNA sequencing. Graves' disease was diagnosed according to American Thyroid Association guidelines. Recruitment of patients was carried out at an endocrinology department in Xi'an, China. From each patient, approximately 10 milliliters of peripheral blood was collected into an EDTA anticoagulant tube. Ficoll Paque Plus density gradient separation was used to isolate PBMCs, and no further T cell sorting was performed. An Agilent 2100 Bioanalyzer and agarose gel were used to assess RNA quality, and a NanoDrop 2000 was used to measure RNA concentration. This clonotype has a count of ten or more. The antigen this receptor binds is unknown. No per-base quality is available; no much larger clone lies one base away. The library was generated by multiplex PCR. The sample was run on an Illumina HiSeq 4000. CDR3 regions were amplified by Arm-PCR with iRepertoire HTBI primers to construct TCR beta libraries. Gel purification was performed on PCR products prior to sequencing. Turning to the authors' computational methods: Gene usage analysis of CDR3 amino acid clonotypes relied on the roughly 67 TRBV and around 14 TRBJ segments identified across samples. Filtered high-quality paired reads were merged into contigs using COPE and FqMerger. BLAST was used to align contigs to IMGT TRBV, TRBD and TRBJ reference genes, and CDR3 was defined according to IMGT. Any clonotype with a frequency above 0.1% was classified as a highly expanded clone. Repertoire diversity was measured by Shannon entropy, and V-J evenness by the Gini coefficient. Clonotypes shared by more than one individual were considered public. TCRdb's own reprocessing of the public reads used fastp at Q25 and MiXCR and kept productive beta chains. Rows are unified per CDR3 protein, each entry keeping the most common DNA and genes. TCRdb assigned the V and J calls; the authors' analysis was not used. For this sample there are roughly 560,000 distinct CDR3 sequences; about 12% appear just once. The ten most abundant clones make up 8% to 10% of the sample.

These data were also reused for a study on T cells in Graves' hyperthyroidism and ophthalmopathy. From that second study: Stable Graves' hyperthyroidism was defined as the absence of progression to ophthalmopathy over 18 months of follow-up. Hyperthyroidism patients were newly diagnosed, with disease duration under 2 months, and aged 18 to 65 years. Any patient with an uncontrolled infection, another autoimmune disease, pregnancy or lactation was excluded. Diagnoses relied on clinical symptoms, serum thyroxine and TRAb, thyroid ultrasound and orbital computed tomography. The first round of RT-PCR for the TCR CDR3 was performed with the HTBI primer set and the Qiagen OneStep RT-PCR kit. Most expanded thyroid clonotypes (frequency above 0.001) were also detected in blood, a finding suggesting that blood repertoires may reflect thyroid immune responses. In cross-validation, a model built on a 13 V-J signature told ophthalmopathy apart from stable hyperthyroidism with less than 90% sensitivity and about 81% specificity, and in testing the same model reached 80%/75%. During validation, the model predicted progression to ophthalmopathy a median of around 7 months ahead of onset, with approximately 71% sensitivity and 72.22% specificity. A discovery cohort of about a hundred patients, roughly 43 with Graves' ophthalmopathy and roughly 59 with stable Graves' hyperthyroidism, was used to find distinguishing TCR V-J signatures. An independent validation cohort of under 20 hyperthyroidism patients and roughly 16 patients who later progressed to ophthalmopathy tested prospective prediction of ophthalmopathy. For training and testing, the 100 or so patients in the discovery cohort were randomly divided in a 7:3 ratio. Thyroid tissue and blood T-cell repertoires from six Graves' hyperthyroidism patients were also compared in the study. After sampling, hyperthyroidism patients received methimazole starting at 30 mg daily, and ophthalmopathy patients received high-dose intravenous methylprednisolone. Libraries were constructed in a second round of multiplex PCR, after which size selection and purification were performed. Libraries were sequenced paired-end with 100 bp reads on an Illumina HiSeq2000. SOAPnuke was used to process the raw data, throwing out any read that contained adapters or uncalled bases, had a mean Phred below 15, or lacked an exact constant-primer or identifier match. COPE v1.2.5 was used to merge high-quality paired reads, and clonotypes were defined as unique nucleotide sequences. MiTCR v1.1 was used to align the clonotypes against IMGT TRBV, TRBD and TRBJ reference segments. Analysis was restricted to V-J combinations with a frequency above 0.0001, which covered just over 98% of repertoires. A TCS score was defined as the ratio between F50 (clonal expansion) and ExV (chaos), using BLOSUM62-based TCRdist between CDR3 peptides within each V-J. Welch's t-statistics and random forest reduced roughly 530 V-J features to 10 to 15, which were used in a naive Bayes classifier (R e1071). Sample size was not statistically predetermined, and investigators were not blinded to group allocation. TCR Vbeta CDR3 sequencing of 130 to 150 peripheral blood samples (under 45 ophthalmopathy, about 75 hyperthyroidism and approximately 17 progressor patients) is reported in the paper.

Sequences were derived from peripheral blood mononuclear cells (PBMCs), sampled at new diagnosis, from a patient treated with antithyroid drugs. The TCR originated in a woman in her twenties or thirties with Graves disease. Donor details come from another sample of the same person, matched by shared clones.

Here the CDR3 is given as CASSFRDYHPNTDTQYF. The nucleotides read TGTGCCAGCAGTTTCCGGGACTACCACCCGAACACAGATACGCAGTATTTT. This chain is built from TRBV28 and TRBJ2-3, with 7 middle bases fitting TRBD2. CDR3 length: 17 amino acids, cysteine to phenylalanine. This entry keeps only the CDR3 DNA: 51 bases, framed from base 1. The germline V gene sets CDR1 to MDHEN and CDR2 to SYDVKM. Germline trimming amounts to 3 bases on V and 2 bases on J, with 11 as the count of junction bases outside the gene matches.